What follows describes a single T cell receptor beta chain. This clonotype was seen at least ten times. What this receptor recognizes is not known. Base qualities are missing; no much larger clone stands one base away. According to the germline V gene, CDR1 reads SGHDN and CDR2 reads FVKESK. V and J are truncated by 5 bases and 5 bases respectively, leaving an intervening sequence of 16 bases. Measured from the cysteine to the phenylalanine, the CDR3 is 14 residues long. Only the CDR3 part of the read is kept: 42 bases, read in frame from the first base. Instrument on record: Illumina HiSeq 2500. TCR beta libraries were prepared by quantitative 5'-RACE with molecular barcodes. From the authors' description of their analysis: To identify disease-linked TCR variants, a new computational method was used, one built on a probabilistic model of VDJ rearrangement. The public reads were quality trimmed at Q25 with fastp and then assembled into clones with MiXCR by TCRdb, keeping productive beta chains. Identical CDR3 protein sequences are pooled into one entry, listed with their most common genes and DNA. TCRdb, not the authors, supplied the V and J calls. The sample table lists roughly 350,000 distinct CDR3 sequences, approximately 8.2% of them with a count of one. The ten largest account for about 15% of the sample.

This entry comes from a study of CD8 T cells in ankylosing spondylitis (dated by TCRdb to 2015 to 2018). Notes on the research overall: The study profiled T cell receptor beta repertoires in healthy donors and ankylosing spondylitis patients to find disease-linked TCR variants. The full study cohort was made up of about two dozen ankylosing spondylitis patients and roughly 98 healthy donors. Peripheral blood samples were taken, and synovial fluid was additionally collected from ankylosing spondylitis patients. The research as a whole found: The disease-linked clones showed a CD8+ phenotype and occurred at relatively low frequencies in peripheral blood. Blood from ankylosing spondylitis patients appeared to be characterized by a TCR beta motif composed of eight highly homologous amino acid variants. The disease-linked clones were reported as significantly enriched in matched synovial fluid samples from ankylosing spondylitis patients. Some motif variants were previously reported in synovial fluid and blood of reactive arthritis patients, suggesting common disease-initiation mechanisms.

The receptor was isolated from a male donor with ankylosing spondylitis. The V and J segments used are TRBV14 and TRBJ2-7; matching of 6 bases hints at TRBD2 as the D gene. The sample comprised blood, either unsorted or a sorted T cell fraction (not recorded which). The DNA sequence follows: TGTGCCAGCAGCTTCGGGGGATTAGGGCACGAGCAGTACTTC. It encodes CASSFGGLGHEQYF.